The 28 T cell receptor beta chains below all came from one sample that was sequenced in a study of cytomegalovirus exposure and HLA in healthy donors. With 60 Vbeta and 13 Jbeta primers, the PCR was carried out. The repertoire was sequenced with immunoSEQ multiplex PCR; TCRdb's copy has only in-frame clones and lacks some. The sample consists of 99,000 or so clones, 78% of them appearing once. The specimen was PBMCs. All receptors derive from a man aged 30-40 years in good health and CMV-seronegative.

The gene calls are TRBV2 and TRBJ2-5, with D possibly matching TRBD2 (5 bases). Germline V lookup: CDR1 SNHLY, CDR2 FYNNEI. The V gene lost 8 bases and the J gene lost 5 bases, with 18 bases spanning the gap. The CDR3 covers 14 residues. The CDR3 DNA sequence: TGTGCCAGCGCTCCGGACCGCTCGGGGGAGACCCAGTACTTC. Translation: CASAPDRSGETQYF.

This chain connects TRBV4-1 to TRBJ2-6; 9 nucleotides line up with TRBD2. The CDR3 totals 19 residues. V shed 4 bases and J 2 bases; nucleotides not matched to a gene: 12. Germline V lookup: CDR1 MGHRA, CDR2 YSYEKL. The CDR3 loop reads CASSRQPGLAFPGANVLTF. For the CDR3, the DNA is TGCGCCAGCAGCCGACAACCGGGACTAGCATTTCCTGGGGCCAACGTCCTGACTTTC.

This chain links TRBV7-9 with TRBJ2-7; TRBD1 might be the D (5 bases). This CDR3 spans 12 amino acids. The V gene lost 8 bases and the J gene lost 3 bases, with 11 bases spanning the gap. Germline-derived CDR1 and CDR2 are SEHNR and FQNEAQ (reference sequence). CDR3 residues: CASGAANYEQYF. The CDR3 bases are TGTGCCAGCGGGGCGGCGAACTACGAGCAGTACTTC.

The V gene is TRBV6-6, the J gene TRBJ2-6; tentatively, D is TRBD1 (7 bases). The CDR3 consists of 12 residues. V lost 10 bases and J 8 bases, leaving 12 bases between the germline ends. Germline assignment: CDR1 MNHNY and CDR2 SVGAGI (reference sequence). The CDR3 DNA is TGTGCCACCGCGGGACAGCCCAACGTCCTGACTTTC. It codes for CATAGQPNVLTF.

The chain uses TRBV21-1 and TRBJ2-7; TRBD1, the table's D call, was not compared with the DNA. TRBV21-1 is noted as a pseudogene. The CDR3 contains 17 residues. DNA for the CDR3: TGTGCCAGCAGCCCCCAAGGGGCCGGGTACCTCTCCTACGAGCAGTACTTC. It codes for CASSPQGAGYLSYEQYF.

The genes are TRBV7-2 and TRBJ2-7, with 10 bases aligning to TRBD2. This CDR3 has 16 amino acids. Germline trimming cut 0 bases from V and 2 bases from J; bases unmatched to any gene: 4. Germline V gene lookup returns CDR1 SGHTA and CDR2 FQGNSA. DNA for the CDR3: TGTGCCAGCAGCTTAGCTAGCGGGGGGCCCCCCTACGAGCAGTACTTC. It yields the protein CASSLASGGPPYEQYF. Full variable domain (outside the CDR3, taken from reference TRBV7-2 and TRBJ2-7): GAGVSQSPSNKVTEKGKDVELRCDPISGHTALYWYRQSLGQGLEFLIYFQGNSAPDKSGLPSDRFSAERTGGSVSTLTIQRTQQEDSAVYLCASSLASGGPPYEQYFGPGTRLTVT.

The chain employs TRBV10-3 and TRBJ1-2, with a weak D call TRBD1 (5 bases). V was shortened by 0 bases and J by 1 base, with 12 bases between the two germline ends. CDR1 and CDR2 from the germline V gene are ENHRY and SYGVKD. This CDR3 comprises 16 residues. This CDR3 is CAISESPGGGNYGYTF. As DNA, the CDR3 is TGTGCCATCAGTGAGTCCCCCGGGGGGGGTAACTATGGCTACACCTTC.

The chain is built from TRBV9 and TRBJ2-3; 9 nucleotides line up with TRBD2. The germline CDR1 and CDR2 sequences are SGDLS and YYNGEE. The CDR3 is 15 amino acids. Trimming removed 0 bases from V and 1 base from J; junction bases left unmatched: 0. As DNA, the CDR3 is TGTGCCAGCAGCGTAGGGACTAGCGGCACAGATACGCAGTATTTT. This codes for CASSVGTSGTDTQYF.

Here the CDR3 DNA reads TGTGCCAGCGCGCCGGGGGCTGAAGCTTTCTTT. Protein: CASAPGAEAFF. The chain joins TRBV2 to TRBJ1-1; perhaps TRBD1 as D (5 bases). V lost 8 bases, J lost 6 bases, and 10 bases lay in between. This CDR3 has 11 amino acids. CDR1 and CDR2 from the germline V gene are SNHLY and FYNNEI.

The gene calls are TRBV7-2 and TRBJ1-6, with D perhaps TRBD1 (6 bases). The CDR3 covers 15 residues. Deletions cut 5 bases from V and 6 bases from J, with 14 bases between. Looked up from germline, CDR1 is SGHTA and CDR2 is FQGNSA. This CDR3 is CASSQGILGNSPLHF. CDR3 DNA sequence: TGTGCCAGCAGCCAGGGGATACTCGGTAATTCACCCCTCCACTTT.

The chain links TRBV10-3 to TRBJ2-2, with 10 bases identical to TRBD1. V lost 6 bases, J lost 3 bases, and 4 bases stayed unmatched. Germline V lookup: CDR1 ENHRY, CDR2 SYGVKD. CDR3 length: 15 residues. CDR3 in amino acids: CAIRSGQGDTGELFF. In DNA, the CDR3 is TGTGCCATCAGATCAGGACAGGGGGACACCGGGGAGCTGTTTTTT.

This chain connects TRBV30 to TRBJ2-5; D possibly corresponds to TRBD1 (6 bases). The J call may be wrong; the DNA end is better matched by TRBJ2-7. CDR1 and CDR2 from the germline V gene are GTSNPN and SVGIG (reference sequence). This CDR3 is 12 amino acids long. The CDR3 is CAWSPQGYEQYF. In DNA form, the CDR3 reads TGTGCCTGGAGTCCACAGGGCTACGAGCAGTACTTC.

The rearrangement links TRBV18 to TRBJ1-4, with D unclear. V lost 3 bases and J 7 bases, leaving 12 bases between the germline ends. The CDR3 length is 14 residues. The germline gives CDR1 KGHSH, CDR2 LQKENI. The CDR3 spells CASSPGVESEKLFF. As DNA, the CDR3 is TGTGCCAGCTCACCTGGCGTGGAGAGTGAAAAACTGTTTTTT.

V and J are TRBV7-9 and TRBJ2-3, with D perhaps TRBD2 (5 bases). CDR3 length: 17 residues. V dropped 6 bases and J dropped 3 bases, with 22 bases sitting between them. The germline V gene has CDR1 SEHNR and CDR2 FQNEAQ (reference sequence). The CDR3 DNA sequence: TGTGCCAGCAGAGGGAGTCCTCTCCGGGGTAGAACAGATACGCAGTATTTT. Its translation is CASRGSPLRGRTDTQYF.

This chain uses TRBV7-2 with TRBJ1-3; maybe TRBD1 (6 bases). This CDR3 has 12 amino acids. Trimming cost V 5 bases and J 10 bases, with 12 bases left between them. Germline CDR1 is SGHTA and CDR2 is FQGNSA. CDR3: CASSQGPSTIYF. The CDR3 bases are TGTGCCAGCAGCCAGGGGCCCTCGACCATATATTTT.

The chain uses TRBV12-2 and TRBJ2-2; TRBD2 is the table's D call and was not checked against the DNA. TRBV12-2 has pseudogene status. The CDR3 has 19 residues. CDR3 sequence: CASRLGGLALETGTGELFF. Here the CDR3 DNA reads TGTGCAAGTCGCTTGGGGGGACTAGCTCTCGAGACGGGCACCGGGGAGCTGTTTTTT.

The genes are TRBV5-4 and TRBJ2-7, with 9 positions matching TRBD1. Germline V lookup: CDR1 SGHNT, CDR2 YYREEE (reference sequence). J was trimmed by 3 bases and V by 4 bases; bases with no gene match: 8. The CDR3 length is 15 residues. CDR3 bases: TGTGCCAGCAGCCCCAGGATGGGACAGGGCTACGAGCAGTACTTC. Its translation: CASSPRMGQGYEQYF.

The J gene is TRBJ2-2, the V gene TRBV11-2; maybe TRBD2 (6 bases). The CDR3 consists of 17 residues. Germline CDR1 is SGHAT and CDR2 is FQNNGV. V lost 5 bases and J lost 4, with 20 bases in between. CDR3 bases: TGTGCCAGCAGCGTTACCTACGGGAGACGGGGCACCGGGGAGCTGTTTTTT. Amino acids: CASSVTYGRRGTGELFF.

J is TRBJ2-1 and V is TRBV30, with 14 positions matching TRBD2. V shed 5 bases and J 7 bases; nucleotides not matched to a gene: 7. Germline V gives CDR1 GTSNPN, CDR2 SVGIG (reference sequence). CDR3 size: 15 residues. The CDR3 coding sequence is TGTGCCTGGGCGGGACTAGCGGGAGTCGTTAATGAGCAGTTCTTC. Protein product: CAWAGLAGVVNEQFF.

The rearrangement links TRBV28 to TRBJ2-7, with 8 bases lining up with TRBD1. Trimming cost V 5 bases and J 1 base; bases outside gene matches: 16. CDR1 is MDHEN and CDR2 is SYDVKM in the germline V gene. The CDR3 length is 18 residues. The CDR3 region has the DNA TGTGCCAGCAGTACCCACGACAGGGGCCGGACAAATTCCTACGAGCAGTACTTC. Residues: CASSTHDRGRTNSYEQYF.

V and J are TRBV19 and TRBJ1-2, with a possible D match to TRBD1 (6 bases). The CDR3 is made up of 15 amino acids. CDR1 and CDR2 from the germline V gene are LNHDA and SQIVND (reference sequence). V lost 2 bases, J lost 4 bases, and 14 bases lay in between. In DNA form, the CDR3 reads TGTGCCAGTAGTATATTGGCGGGGGCGATCTATGGCTACACCTTC. Translated, it gives CASSILAGAIYGYTF.

DNA of the CDR3: TGTGCCAGCAGTCTAGCGGGAGGGAGAAGTGAGCAGTTCTTC. Its translation is CASSLAGGRSEQFF. The rearrangement joins TRBV28 to TRBJ2-1, with TRBD2 identical over 12 bases. V was pared by 5 bases and J by 9 bases, with 5 bases of the junction left unmatched. Germline values: CDR1 MDHEN, CDR2 SYDVKM. The CDR3 runs to 14 residues. Full variable domain (rest looked up from reference TRBV28 and TRBJ2-1): DVKVTQSSRYLVKRTGEKVFLECVQDMDHENMFWYRQDPGLGLRLIYFSYDVKMKEKGDIPEGYSVSREKKERFSLILESASTNQTSMYLCASSLAGGRSEQFFGPGTRLTVL.

V and J are TRBV5-1 and TRBJ2-7, with 12 nucleotides matching TRBD1. This CDR3 is built from 15 residues. Germline trimming cut 4 bases from V and 6 bases from J; bases unmatched to any gene: 8. CDR1 and CDR2 from the germline V gene are SGHRS and YFSETQ. Here the CDR3 reads CASSPTGTGGGEQYF. For the CDR3, the DNA is TGCGCCAGCAGCCCGACCGGGACAGGGGGCGGCGAGCAGTACTTC.

This rearrangement joins TRBV2 to TRBJ2-3; TRBD2 matches at 9 bases. The length of the CDR3 is 19 residues. The germline V gene has CDR1 SNHLY and CDR2 FYNNEI. The V gene end was trimmed by 2 bases and the J gene end by 5 bases; junction bases not matched to a gene: 17. The CDR3 region has the DNA TGTGCCAGCAGTGAACAGGATGGGTTTGTAGCGGGGGCGGGAGATACGCAGTATTTT. Residues: CASSEQDGFVAGAGDTQYF. Using reference TRBV2 and TRBJ2-3 for the parts outside the CDR3, the full variable domain is EPEVTQTPSHQVTQMGQEVILRCVPISNHLYFYWYRQILGQKVEFLVSFYNNEISEKSEIFDDQFSVERPDGSNFTLKIRSTKLEDSAMYFCASSEQDGFVAGAGDTQYFGPGTRLTVL.

The chain combines TRBV4-3 with TRBJ2-7; a possible D gene is TRBD2 (6 bases). The V gene lost 1 base and the J gene lost 0 bases, with 10 bases spanning the gap. This CDR3 is 15 amino acids long. CDR1 is LGHNA, CDR2 YSLEER, per germline. The CDR3 protein is CASSQGASASYEQYF. DNA of the CDR3: TGCGCCAGCAGCCAAGGGGCTAGCGCCTCCTACGAGCAGTACTTC.

The chain couples TRBV13 to TRBJ2-3; 7 nucleotides align to TRBD1. Germline V lookup: CDR1 PRHDT, CDR2 FYEKMQ (reference sequence). There are 14 residues in the CDR3. V trimming: 1 base; J trimming: 6 bases; junction bases outside the gene matches: 4. The CDR3 sequence is CASSLATGSDTQYF. DNA for the CDR3: TGTGCCAGCAGCTTAGCGACAGGGTCTGATACGCAGTATTTT.

This clone has only a few counts. This CDR3 is also generated by other DNA sequences in the sample. The chain couples TRBV7-2 to TRBJ1-2; D unresolved. Germline V CDR1 and CDR2: SGHTA, FQGNSA. The ends were cut back, 0 bases at V and 4 bases at J, with 3 bases in the middle. CDR3 length equals 12 residues. The CDR3 here is CASSLASYGYTF. In nucleotides, the CDR3 is TGTGCCAGCAGCTTAGCCTCCTATGGCTACACCTTC.

V gene TRBV5-1 combines with J gene TRBJ1-2, with unresolved D. V was cut by 7 bases and J by 4 bases, with 11 bases left in between. This CDR3 spans 12 amino acids. The germline V gene encodes CDR1 SGHRS and CDR2 YFSETQ. This CDR3 reads CASALESYGYTF. The CDR3 DNA is TGCGCCAGCGCTCTCGAGTCCTATGGCTACACCTTC.